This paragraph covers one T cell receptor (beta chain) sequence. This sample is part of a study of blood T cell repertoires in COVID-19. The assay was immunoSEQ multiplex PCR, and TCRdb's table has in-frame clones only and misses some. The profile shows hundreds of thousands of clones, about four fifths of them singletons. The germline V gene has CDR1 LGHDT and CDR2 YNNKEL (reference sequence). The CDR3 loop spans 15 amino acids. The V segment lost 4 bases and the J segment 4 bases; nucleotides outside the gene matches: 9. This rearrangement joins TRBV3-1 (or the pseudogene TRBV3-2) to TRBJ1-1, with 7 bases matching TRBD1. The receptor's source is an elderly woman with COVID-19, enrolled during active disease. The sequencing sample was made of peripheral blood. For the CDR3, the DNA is TGTGCCAGCAGCCCCGGGGCAGGGGGAGTCACTGAAGCTTTCTTT. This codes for CASSPGAGGVTEAFF.